Listed below are T cell receptor beta chains from one sample, sequenced in a study of blood T cell repertoires in COVID-19. TCRdb's copy holds only in-frame clones and misses some; the assay was immunoSEQ multiplex PCR. The data hold roughly 410,000 clones, with around 90% observed a single time. Material for sequencing was peripheral blood. The source of these receptors is a man in his forties with acute or convalescent COVID-19. Both conserved end residues are part of each CDR3. D genes are given only for firm matches. Expanded clones are given a class, and other clones once, few, many or no size at all.

TRBJ2-2,TRBV7-2,NA,NA,CASSPHPGGELFF,TGTGCCAGCAGCCCCCACCCGGGAGGGGAGCTGTTTTTT
TRBJ2-1,TRBV4-3,TRBD2,NA,CASSHKIAGNEQFF,TGCGCCAGCAGCCACAAAATAGCGGGCAATGAGCAGTTCTTC
TRBJ1-2,TRBV19,NA,NA,CASSIVGQGDYYGYTF,TGTGCCAGTAGTATAGTTGGACAAGGGGACTACTATGGCTACACCTTC
TRBJ1-1,TRBV10-3,NA,NA,CAISEGGTEAFF,TGTGCCATCAGTGAAGGGGGCACTGAAGCTTTCTTT
TRBJ1-2,TRBV18,NA,NA,CASSPDILGYGYTF,TGTGCCAGCTCACCGGACATCCTGGGCTATGGCTACACCTTC
TRBJ1-2,TRBV29-1,NA,NA,CSGGNRDYGYTF,TGCAGCGGCGGTAACCGGGACTATGGCTACACCTTC
TRBJ2-6,TRBV15,TRBD1,NA,CATSGEDRVGANVLTF,TGTGCCACCAGCGGTGAAGACAGGGTAGGGGCCAACGTCCTGACTTTC
TRBJ1-2,TRBV7-9,TRBD1,NA,CASSVGQNYGYTF,TGTGCCAGCAGTGTGGGACAGAACTATGGCTACACCTTC
TRBJ2-7,TRBV4-2,TRBD2,NA,CASSPLSGTSGGTRRYEQYF,TGTGCCAGCAGCCCCTTAAGCGGGACTAGCGGGGGAACTAGGCGGTACGAGCAGTACTTC
TRBJ2-7,TRBV19,NA,NA,CASSVTGISYEQYF,TGTGCCAGTAGTGTGACGGGGATCTCCTACGAGCAGTACTTC
TRBJ2-2,TRBV6-4,NA,NA,CASYRNTGELFF,TGTGCCAGTTACAGGAACACCGGGGAGCTGTTTTTT
TRBJ2-1,TRBV9,NA,NA,CASSVSGTGNNEQFF,TGTGCCAGCAGCGTGTCCGGGACTGGTAACAATGAGCAGTTCTTC
TRBJ1-1,TRBV19,TRBD1,few,CASSFSRGQIEAFF,TGTGCCAGTAGTTTTAGCAGGGGGCAAATTGAAGCTTTCTTT
TRBJ2-7,TRBV6-1,NA,NA,CASSEGGDSGEQYF,TGTGCCAGCAGTGAAGGGGGCGACTCCGGGGAGCAGTACTTC
TRBJ1-1,TRBV6-5,TRBD1,NA,CASRDRGGNTEAFF,TGTGCCAGCAGGGACAGGGGAGGGAACACTGAAGCTTTCTTT
TRBJ2-3,TRBV7-3,NA,once,CASSATGSDTQYF,TGTGCCAGCAGCGCCACAGGGTCAGATACGCAGTATTTT
TRBJ1-5,TRBV6-6,NA,NA,CASKGGAGQPQHF,TGTGCCAGCAAGGGGGGGGCAGGTCAGCCCCAGCATTTT
TRBJ2-1,TRBV4-3,TRBD2,NA,CASSQDSTSGNNEQFF,TGCGCCAGCAGCCAAGATAGTACTAGCGGAAACAATGAGCAGTTCTTC
TRBJ1-2,TRBV5-4,TRBD1,NA,CASSLEWGKPGGGYGYTF,TGTGCCAGCAGCTTGGAGTGGGGAAAGCCAGGGGGAGGTTACGGCTACACCTTC
TRBJ2-2,TRBV6-5,TRBD1,NA,CASSYSGGARTGELFF,TGTGCCAGCAGTTACTCAGGGGGCGCGAGGACCGGGGAGCTGTTTTTT
TRBJ2-5,TRBV5-4,NA,NA,CASSSWGFVGGETQYF,TGTGCCAGCAGCTCCTGGGGTTTTGTTGGGGGCGAGACCCAGTACTTC
TRBJ1-5,TRBV28,NA,NA,CAIRKGYNQPQHF,TGTGCCATCCGGAAGGGGTACAATCAGCCCCAGCATTTT
TRBJ2-7,TRBV29-1,TRBD1,NA,CSVSTGLFYEQYF,TGCAGCGTATCGACAGGGTTGTTCTACGAGCAGTACTTC
TRBJ2-3,TRBV5-1,NA,once,CASSLVPGRLTDTQYF,TGCGCCAGCAGCTTGGTGCCAGGTCGCCTCACAGATACGCAGTATTTT
TRBJ2-4,TRBV5-5,NA,NA,CASSLPGVTAKNIQYF,TGTGCCAGCAGCTTACCGGGGGTTACCGCCAAAAACATTCAGTACTTC
TRBJ2-7,TRBV3-1/TRBV3-2,TRBD2,NA,CASKAFSGSSYEQYF,TGTGCCAGCAAAGCTTTTAGCGGGAGCTCCTACGAGCAGTACTTC
TRBJ2-7,TRBV6-2/TRBV6-3,NA,NA,CASSPIVGSFEQYF,TGTGCCAGCAGCCCCATCGTGGGCTCTTTCGAGCAGTACTTC
TRBJ1-2,TRBV2,NA,NA,CASSEGQGYGYTF,TGTGCCAGCAGTGAGGGGCAGGGCTATGGCTACACCTTC
TRBJ2-3,TRBV27,NA,NA,CASSSTKPPTDTQYF,TGTGCCAGCAGTTCGACAAAACCCCCCACAGATACGCAGTATTTT
TRBJ2-7,TRBV10-3,TRBD2,NA,CAIRPGLESRYEQYF,TGTGCCATCAGACCGGGACTAGAAAGTAGGTACGAGCAGTACTTC
TRBJ2-3,TRBV9,NA,NA,CASTKGLAAPDTQYF,TGTGCCAGCACAAAGGGGTTAGCGGCCCCAGATACGCAGTATTTT
TRBJ2-7,TRBV5-4,NA,NA,CASSLTRGRKDEQYF,TGTGCCAGCAGCTTGACCCGAGGGAGAAAGGACGAGCAGTACTTC
TRBJ1-2,TRBV7-2,TRBD1,NA,CASSRDRDYGYTF,TGTGCCAGCAGCAGGGACAGGGACTATGGCTACACCTTC
TRBJ2-3,TRBV9,NA,NA,CASSESGGGADTQYF,TGTGCCAGCAGCGAAAGCGGTGGAGGGGCAGATACGCAGTATTTT
TRBJ2-1,TRBV11-1,TRBD1,NA,CASRTGGLNNEQFF,TGTGCCAGCCGGACAGGGGGCCTGAACAATGAGCAGTTCTTC
TRBJ2-5,TRBV3-1/TRBV3-2,NA,NA,CASSQGGGYQETQYF,TGTGCCAGCAGCCAAGGTGGAGGGTACCAAGAGACCCAGTACTTC
TRBJ1-4,TRBV28,TRBD1,NA,CASSLRTGVSEKLFF,TGTGCCAGCAGTCTAAGGACAGGGGTCAGCGAAAAACTGTTTTTT
TRBJ1-3,TRBV7-2,TRBD1,NA,CASSRGTGLTGNTIYF,TGTGCCAGCAGTCGAGGGACAGGGTTGACTGGAAACACCATATATTTT
TRBJ2-7,TRBV6-5,TRBD1,NA,CASSYVTGSYEQYF,TGTGCCAGCAGTTACGTGACAGGGTCCTACGAGCAGTACTTC
TRBJ2-3,TRBV7-3,TRBD1,NA,CASSFGTGADTQYF,TGTGCCAGCAGCTTCGGGACAGGGGCAGATACGCAGTATTTT